One sample yielded the 30 T cell receptor beta chains listed below, sequenced in a study of post-analysis software for immune sequencing data. Their antigens are not known. cDNA libraries for TCR beta contained unique molecular identifiers. A single record per CDR3 protein comes from TCRdb applying MiXCR to the PCR reads. The table has 750,000 to 950,000 distinct CDR3 sequences, about 53% seen once. Whole-study results and caveats: Five TRBV segments appeared more often in patients than in controls, and TRBV5-6, TRBV5-1 and TRBV20-1 were among these.

Sequencing was done on a sample of blood. Receptors originate from a girl aged 5 to 17 with multiple sclerosis.

This clonotype was seen a few times. The J gene is TRBJ2-7, the V gene TRBV20-1; the match to TRBD1 covers 8 bases. The V gene end was trimmed by 5 bases and the J gene end by 1 base; junction bases not matched to a gene: 4. The CDR3 sequence is 13 residues long. The germline CDR1 and CDR2 sequences are DFQATT and SNEGSKA (reference sequence). CDR3: CSASDRVSYEQYF. CDR3 coding DNA: TGCAGTGCTTCGGACAGGGTATCCTACGAGCAGTACTTC.

J is TRBJ2-5 and V is TRBV6-6; 11 nucleotides line up with TRBD2. Germline CDR1 is MNHNY and CDR2 is SVGAGI (reference sequence). V trimming: 0 bases; J trimming: 9 bases; junction bases outside the gene matches: 9. This CDR3 region has 16 residues. CDR3 loop: CASSYSSGGALVAQYF. CDR3 nucleotide sequence: TGTGCCAGCAGTTACTCTAGCGGGGGGGCCCTCGTTGCCCAGTACTTC.

This sequence joins TRBV20-1 and TRBJ2-2; D not resolved. This CDR3 contains 11 residues. Deletions cut 3 bases from V and 5 bases from J, with 4 bases between. Germline V gene sequence: CDR1 DFQATT, CDR2 SNEGSKA (reference sequence). CDR3 in DNA: TGCAGTGCTAGTCTTACCGGGGAGCTGTTTTTT. Translating it yields CSASLTGELFF.

The chain employs TRBV6-4 and TRBJ2-1; 11 nucleotides align to TRBD2. The CDR3 sequence is 16 residues long. V gave up 0 bases and J gave up 6 bases; unmatched junction bases: 4. Germline assignment: CDR1 MRHNA and CDR2 SNTAGT. The CDR3 coding sequence is TGTGCCAGCAGTGACTCGCCCCTAGCGGGAGGCAATGAGCAGTTCTTC. It codes for CASSDSPLAGGNEQFF.

This rearrangement joins TRBV28 to TRBJ1-5; tentative D call: TRBD1 (5 bases). Germline lookup yields CDR1 MDHEN and CDR2 SYDVKM. The CDR3 sequence is 15 residues long. The V end was cut by 7 bases, the J end by 1 base, with 14 bases between. The chain's CDR3 is CASTGAGLSNQPQHF. Here the CDR3 DNA reads TGTGCCAGCACCGGGGCAGGTTTAAGCAATCAGCCCCAGCATTTT.

This rearrangement joins TRBV7-3 to TRBJ2-1, with 9 bases aligning to TRBD2. V gave up 4 bases and J gave up 4 bases; unmatched junction bases: 5. The CDR3 runs to 15 residues. Germline V gene sequence: CDR1 SGHTA, CDR2 FQGTGA. The CDR3 is CASSSIAGEYNEQFF. CDR3 sequence (DNA): TGTGCCAGCAGCTCGATAGCGGGGGAATACAATGAGCAGTTCTTC. Combining the CDR3 with reference TRBV7-3 and TRBJ2-1 gives the whole variable domain GAGVSQTPSNKVTEKGKYVELRCDPISGHTALYWYRQSLGQGPEFLIYFQGTGAADDSGLPNDRFFAVRPEGSVSTLKIQRTERGDSAVYLCASSSIAGEYNEQFFGPGTRLTVL.

The V and J genes are TRBV6-5 and TRBJ1-2, with TRBD1 matching 10 bases. This CDR3 contains 12 residues. J gave up 8 bases and V 5 bases, and 2 bases lay outside the gene matches. Germline-derived CDR1 and CDR2 are MNHEY and SVGAGI. CDR3 protein: CASSRQGAGYTF. The CDR3 coding sequence is TGTGCCAGCAGTAGACAGGGGGCCGGCTACACCTTC.

Remarks on this clonotype: One base away lies a much larger clone, so this may be a sequencing read error. The chain links TRBV12-3 or TRBV12-4 to TRBJ2-7, with TRBD1 matching over 10 bases. The junction had 9 bases not matched to a gene; V was cut back by 6 bases and J by 7 bases. The CDR3 covers 14 residues. CDR3 sequence: CASSPRDRGNEQYF. Written as DNA, the CDR3 is TGTGCCAGCAGCCCCCGGGACAGGGGCAATGAGCAGTACTTC.

This clonotype was observed many times. The chain's CDR3 is CSARALAALQETQYF. CDR3 sequence (DNA): TGCAGTGCTAGGGCACTAGCGGCCCTACAAGAGACCCAGTACTTC. This chain connects TRBV20-1 to TRBJ2-5; TRBD2 agrees at 8 bases. The CDR3 has 15 amino acids. Germline CDR1 is DFQATT and CDR2 is SNEGSKA (reference sequence). J was trimmed by 2 bases and V by 3 bases; bases with no gene match: 8.

The rearrangement links TRBV7-9 to TRBJ2-1; 7 bases are shared with TRBD2. The CDR3 spans 16 residues. CDR1 is SEHNR and CDR2 is FQNEAQ in the germline V gene (reference sequence). V lost 1 base and J lost 0; bases outside the gene matches: 3. CDR3 nucleotides: TGTGCCAGCAGCTTAGAAGCGGGGTCCTCCTACAATGAGCAGTTCTTC. This translates into CASSLEAGSSYNEQFF. Complete variable domain (other parts from reference TRBV7-9 and TRBJ2-1): DTGVSQNPRHKITKRGQNVTFRCDPISEHNRLYWYRQTLGQGPEFLTYFQNEAQLEKSRLLSDRFSAERPKGSFSTLEIQRTEQGDSAMYLCASSLEAGSSYNEQFFGPGTRLTVL.

The chain joins TRBV5-1 to TRBJ2-7; D possibly corresponds to TRBD1 (5 bases). This CDR3 has 14 residues. Between the trimmed V and J ends, which lost 6 bases and 7 bases, there was a span of 20 bases. The germline V gene has CDR1 SGHRS and CDR2 YFSETQ. CDR3 residues: CASTPDNGIYEQYF. CDR3 nucleotides: TGCGCCAGCACCCCGGACAATGGAATCTATGAGCAGTACTTC.

V usage is TRBV5-1 and J usage is TRBJ2-2, with 7 bases that match TRBD1. The CDR3 is 15 amino acids. Germline V lookup: CDR1 SGHRS, CDR2 YFSETQ. V shed 4 bases, J shed 6 bases, and the junction held 9 bases outside the gene matches. In DNA, the CDR3 is TGCGCCAGCAGCCCTCTGGGACAGCCACCCGGGGAGCTGTTTTTT. It is translated as CASSPLGQPPGELFF.

For this clonotype: The germline gene is not matched at one end of the junction; a read error may be the cause. The gene calls are TRBV28 and TRBJ2-1; D is ambiguous. CDR1 is MDHEN, CDR2 SYDVKM, per germline. The CDR3 loop spans 15 amino acids. CDR3 DNA sequence: TGTGCCAACAGTTTAAGGGTCCACTCCTACAATGAGCAGTTCTTC. The encoded protein is CANSLRVHSYNEQFF.

The chain is built from TRBV4-1 and TRBJ2-4; D is uncertain. The end of the DNA fits TRBJ2-7 better, so the J call may be wrong. CDR1 is MGHRA, CDR2 YSYEKL, per germline. CDR3 length: 14 amino acids. The CDR3: CASSQDRATREQYF. CDR3 coding DNA: TGCGCCAGCAGCCAAGATAGGGCCACCCGCGAGCAGTACTTC.

The chain's CDR3 is CSARDRGRGEKLFF. The CDR3, as DNA: TGCAGTGCTAGAGACAGGGGACGAGGTGAAAAACTGTTTTTT. This chain connects TRBV20-1 to TRBJ1-4; tentative D call: TRBD1 (6 bases). This CDR3 has 14 residues. The V gene lost 0 bases and the J gene lost 7 bases, with 12 bases spanning the gap. Germline CDR1 reads DFQATT; CDR2 reads SNEGSKA (reference sequence).

This rearrangement joins TRBV10-3 to TRBJ2-1, with 10 bases fitting TRBD1. Germline-derived CDR1 and CDR2 are ENHRY and SYGVKD. The V and J ends lost 10 bases and 3 bases, in that order; junction bases with no gene match: 6. There are 14 residues in the CDR3. The CDR3 reads CATRRDRGYNEQFF. CDR3 nucleotides: TGTGCCACCCGAAGGGACAGGGGCTACAATGAGCAGTTCTTC.

This clonotype was seen a handful of times. This chain connects TRBV20-1 to TRBJ2-1, with 9 bases lining up with TRBD2. Germline V CDR1 and CDR2: DFQATT, SNEGSKA (reference sequence). The V and J ends lost 4 bases and 0 bases, in that order; junction bases with no gene match: 4. The CDR3 spans 15 residues. CDR3 sequence reads: CSAKLAGTSYNEQFF. The DNA for the CDR3 is TGCAGTGCTAAACTAGCGGGTACCTCCTACAATGAGCAGTTCTTC.

Only a few counts were recorded for this clonotype. V and J are TRBV5-1 and TRBJ2-7; D remains unclear. V was cut by 2 bases and J by 7 bases, with 10 bases left in between. CDR1 and CDR2 from the germline V gene are SGHRS and YFSETQ. The CDR3 totals 12 residues. The CDR3 DNA reads TGCGCCAGCAGCTTCCCGTCCAGTGAGCAGTACTTC. Translated, it gives CASSFPSSEQYF.

The chain employs TRBV2 and TRBJ1-2; no clear D gene. The V end lost 2 bases, the J end lost 0 bases, and 13 bases lay between the germline ends. CDR3 length: 16 amino acids. Germline lookup yields CDR1 SNHLY and CDR2 FYNNEI. The CDR3 is CASSERWQSTNYGYTF. CDR3 in DNA: TGTGCCAGCAGTGAAAGGTGGCAGTCTACTAACTATGGCTACACCTTC.

This chain connects TRBV29-1 to TRBJ1-2, with D perhaps TRBD1 (5 bases). Trimming stripped 0 bases from V and 8 bases from J, with 10 bases between. Germline V lookup: CDR1 SQVTM, CDR2 ANQGSEA. The CDR3 is made up of 12 amino acids. DNA of the CDR3: TGCAGCGTTGAAGATCAAGGGACGGGCTACACCTTC. This codes for CSVEDQGTGYTF.

The V gene is TRBV29-1, the J gene TRBJ2-5, with D possibly being TRBD2 (5 bases). The CDR3 is 13 amino acids. Germline assignment: CDR1 SQVTM and CDR2 ANQGSEA. V lost 5 bases to trimming and J lost 4 bases, with 14 bases between them. The CDR3 protein is CSVPVTSGETQYF. CDR3 DNA sequence: TGCAGCGTTCCGGTCACTAGTGGAGAGACCCAGTACTTC.

This sequence joins TRBV20-1 and TRBJ2-3, with a possible D match to TRBD2 (6 bases). Trimming cost V 2 bases and J 5 bases, with 17 bases left between them. Germline lookup yields CDR1 DFQATT and CDR2 SNEGSKA (reference sequence). The CDR3 is made up of 15 amino acids. In nucleotides, the CDR3 is TGCAGTGCTAGAATGGGGCGGGGCCTCCGAGATACGCAGTATTTT. This codes for CSARMGRGLRDTQYF.

The rearrangement links TRBV7-9 to TRBJ2-7, with TRBD2 as a possible D gene (7 bases). The CDR3 spans 17 residues. Trimming removed 2 bases at V and 0 bases at J, with 17 bases between. From germline, CDR1 is SEHNR and CDR2 FQNEAQ (reference sequence). CDR3 in amino acids: CASSLRAGAGDSYEQYF. DNA for the CDR3: TGTGCCAGCAGCTTACGCGCGGGAGCAGGGGACTCCTACGAGCAGTACTTC.

The chain joins TRBV6-5 to TRBJ2-5; TRBD1 matches 9 bases. V trimming: 4 bases; J trimming: 2 bases; junction bases outside the gene matches: 17. The CDR3 totals 19 residues. Per germline, CDR1 MNHEY and CDR2 SVGAGI. CDR3 sequence: CASSSRTNRGPVLQETQYF. The CDR3 nucleotides read TGTGCCAGCAGTTCCCGGACTAACAGGGGGCCCGTTTTACAAGAGACCCAGTACTTC.

The V call is TRBV5-6, the J call TRBJ2-1, with 7 bases identical to TRBD2. Germline CDR1 reads SGHDT; CDR2 reads YYEEEE. This CDR3 is 17 amino acids long. Trimming removed 1 base from V and 5 bases from J; junction bases left unmatched: 12. The CDR3 bases are TGTGCCAGCAGCTTGTTTTTGCGCGGGAGTATTGACAATGAGCAGTTCTTC. It codes for CASSLFLRGSIDNEQFF. Full variable domain (rest looked up from reference TRBV5-6 and TRBJ2-1): DAGVTQSPTHLIKTRGQQVTLRCSPKSGHDTVSWYQQALGQGPQFIFQYYEEEERQRGNFPDRFSGHQFPNYSSELNVNALLLGDSALYLCASSLFLRGSIDNEQFFGPGTRLTVL.

The V and J genes are TRBV12-3 or TRBV12-4 and TRBJ1-1; D possibly corresponds to TRBD1 (6 bases). V was clipped by 4 bases and J by 10 bases, with 19 bases between them. The CDR3 is 14 residues long. Written as DNA, the CDR3 is TGTGCCAGCAGTTCCCCTTACAGGGAAAGTCGAGCTTTCTTT. Translating gives CASSSPYRESRAFF.

The chain employs TRBV29-1 and TRBJ2-7, with D perhaps given as TRBD1 or TRBD2 (5 bases each). The CDR3 contains 12 residues. Germline CDR1 is SQVTM and CDR2 is ANQGSEA. Trimming pared 4 bases from V and 5 bases from J, leaving 12 bases between. CDR3 in amino acids: CSVAGPFDEQYF. In DNA, the CDR3 is TGCAGCGTTGCGGGACCCTTCGACGAGCAGTACTTC.

This chain connects TRBV7-2 to TRBJ1-1; tentatively, D is TRBD1 (6 bases). Germline assignment: CDR1 SGHTA and CDR2 FQGNSA. V was clipped by 3 bases and J by 3 bases, with 8 bases between them. The CDR3 runs to 13 residues. As DNA, the CDR3 is TGTGCCAGCAGCTTCCACAGGGACACTGAAGCTTTCTTT. It encodes CASSFHRDTEAFF. Full variable domain (rest looked up from reference TRBV7-2 and TRBJ1-1): GAGVSQSPSNKVTEKGKDVELRCDPISGHTALYWYRQSLGQGLEFLIYFQGNSAPDKSGLPSDRFSAERTGGSVSTLTIQRTQQEDSAVYLCASSFHRDTEAFFGQGTRLTVV.

The sample holds one count of this clonotype. This chain uses TRBV9 with TRBJ2-7; 10 bases are a match to TRBD2. The CDR3 totals 17 residues. V trimming: 4 bases; J trimming: 3 bases; junction bases outside the gene matches: 13. The V gene's germline CDR1 is SGDLS and CDR2 YYNGEE. Here the CDR3 reads CASSSRGEAGGLYEQYF. The CDR3 nucleotides read TGTGCCAGCAGCTCCAGGGGGGAAGCGGGAGGGCTCTACGAGCAGTACTTC.

This clonotype was seen more than once but under ten times. The rearrangement links TRBV10-2 to TRBJ2-7; possible D gene TRBD1, 6 bases. The CDR3 contains 12 residues. The V gene's germline CDR1 is WSHSY and CDR2 SAAADI. V was cut by 4 bases and J by 3 bases, with 7 bases left in between. In DNA, the CDR3 is TGCGCCAGCAGTGTAGGGGGCTACGAGCAGTACTTC. Its translation: CASSVGGYEQYF.